Listed below are T cell receptor beta chains from one sample, sequenced in a study of T cell responses to AZD1222 COVID-19 vaccine. Produced via immunoSEQ multiplex PCR; TCRdb's table is partial and in-frame only. The table has approximately 180,000 clones, 90% seen once. Sequences were derived from peripheral blood, sampled 28 days after the second dose of the MenACWY control vaccine. The receptors were gathered from an adult who received the MenACWY meningococcal vaccine as a control. The CDR3 runs from the conserved cysteine through the conserved F or W. D genes are given only for firm matches. Clone sizes are given selectively: once, few, many, or a class where the clone is expanded.

j_call | d_call | clone_size | v_call | cdr3_aa | cdr3_nt
TRBJ2-7 | TRBD1 | NA | TRBV30 | CACPGQGRPYEQYF | TGTGCCTGCCCGGGACAGGGGCGACCCTACGAGCAGTACTTC
TRBJ1-2 | NA | once | TRBV25-1 | CASSEGTDYGYTF | TGTGCCAGCAGTGAGGGGACCGACTATGGCTACACCTTC
TRBJ1-2 | NA | once | TRBV6-2/TRBV6-3 | CASSYPPTAGVGYTF | TGTGCCAGCAGTTACCCCCCCACGGCCGGGGTTGGCTACACCTTC
TRBJ1-2 | NA | NA | TRBV28 | CASKQAYGYTF | TGTGCCAGCAAGCAGGCGTATGGCTACACCTTC
TRBJ2-3 | TRBD2 | NA | TRBV19 | CASSPTSLAGVGDTQYF | TGTGCCAGTAGCCCAACCTCCCTAGCGGGAGTGGGAGATACGCAGTATTTT
TRBJ1-1 | NA | NA | TRBV27 | CASSLISDVREAFF | TGTGCCAGCAGTTTAATCTCCGACGTCCGCGAAGCTTTCTTT
TRBJ2-1 | NA | NA | TRBV4-3 | CASSQGLEVRGDEQFF | TGCGCCAGCAGCCAAGGACTCGAAGTCCGCGGGGATGAGCAGTTCTTC
TRBJ2-5 | NA | once | TRBV7-9 | CASSLEVLQETQYF | TGTGCCAGCAGCTTAGAGGTATTACAAGAGACCCAGTACTTC
TRBJ2-7 | TRBD1 | NA | TRBV7-7 | CASSRDSAYEQYF | TGTGCCAGCAGCCGGGACAGCGCCTACGAGCAGTACTTC
TRBJ1-6 | NA | NA | TRBV3-1/TRBV3-2 | CASSQEVIGIGDSPLHF | TGTGCCAGCAGCCAAGAGGTGATAGGAATCGGCGATTCACCCCTCCACTTT
TRBJ1-5 | TRBD1 | NA | TRBV6-2/TRBV6-3 | CASSYPGQRMNQPQHF | TGTGCCAGCAGTTATCCGGGACAGAGGATGAATCAGCCCCAGCATTTT
TRBJ1-1 | TRBD1 | NA | TRBV28 | CASSTTGGEEAFF | TGTGCCAGCAGTACTACAGGGGGCGAGGAAGCTTTCTTT
TRBJ1-2 | TRBD1 | NA | TRBV7-6 | CASSLAPTGGNYGYTF | TGTGCCAGCAGCTTAGCGCCGACAGGGGGCAACTATGGCTACACCTTC
TRBJ2-1 | TRBD2 | NA | TRBV24-1 | CATSEPGLRMRQFF | TGTGCCACCAGTGAGCCGGGACTACGAATGAGGCAGTTCTTC
TRBJ2-2 | NA | NA | TRBV19 | CASSMRADGELFF | TGTGCCAGTAGTATGAGGGCCGACGGGGAGCTGTTTTTT
TRBJ2-3 | TRBD2 | NA | TRBV24-1 | CATSGLATDTQYF | TGTGCCACCAGTGGACTAGCCACAGATACGCAGTATTTT
TRBJ2-7 | NA | NA | TRBV6-5 | CASSPLYASTYEQYF | TGTGCCAGCAGTCCCTTATACGCGTCCACCTACGAGCAGTACTTC
TRBJ2-7 | NA | NA | TRBV30 | CAWSGMVYEQYF | TGTGCCTGGAGTGGTATGGTCTACGAGCAGTACTTC
TRBJ1-3 | NA | NA | TRBV29-1 | CSVGFSSGNTIYF | TGCAGCGTTGGATTTAGCTCTGGAAACACCATATATTTT
TRBJ1-1 | TRBD1 | NA | TRBV9 | CASSVGQGEIAEAFF | TGTGCCAGCAGCGTAGGACAGGGTGAGATCGCTGAAGCTTTCTTT
TRBJ1-6 | NA | NA | TRBV10-3 | CAISDPRTADNSPLHF | TGTGCCATCAGCGACCCTCGGACAGCTGATAATTCACCCCTCCACTTT
TRBJ2-2 | TRBD1 | NA | TRBV5-1 | CASSWDSRNTGELFF | TGCGCCAGCAGCTGGGACAGCAGGAACACCGGGGAGCTGTTTTTT
TRBJ2-2 | NA | NA | TRBV28 | CASSFFPTRGTGELFF | TGTGCCAGCAGTTTCTTCCCAACGAGGGGCACCGGGGAGCTGTTTTTT
TRBJ2-3 | NA | NA | TRBV5-4 | CATQVSSQFGDTQYF | TGTGCCACCCAAGTCTCGTCCCAGTTTGGAGATACGCAGTATTTT
TRBJ2-7 | NA | NA | TRBV6-6 | CASTPRGGSHSYEQYF | TGTGCCAGCACCCCCCGAGGTGGCAGCCACTCCTACGAGCAGTACTTC
TRBJ1-4 | NA | NA | TRBV7-2 | CASSLVHEKLFF | TGTGCCAGCAGCTTAGTCCATGAAAAACTGTTTTTT
TRBJ1-4 | NA | NA | TRBV4-2 | CASSPTDATNEKLFF | TGTGCCAGCAGCCCCACAGATGCAACTAATGAAAAACTGTTTTTT
TRBJ1-6 | NA | NA | TRBV28 | CASSLMLQDNGPLHF | TGTGCCAGCAGTTTGATGCTTCAGGACAATGGGCCCCTCCACTTT
TRBJ1-1 | TRBD1 | NA | TRBV29-1 | CSVAQGIPEAFF | TGCAGCGTAGCACAGGGGATCCCTGAAGCTTTCTTT
TRBJ2-1 | NA | NA | TRBV24-1 | CATSAQGNEQFF | TGTGCCACCAGTGCCCAGGGCAATGAGCAGTTCTTC
TRBJ2-1 | TRBD2 | NA | TRBV24-1 | CATSDPPRTSGSAEQFF | TGTGCCACCAGTGACCCCCCCCGGACTAGCGGGTCTGCTGAGCAGTTCTTC
TRBJ1-4 | NA | NA | TRBV19 | CASSLRGANEKLFF | TGTGCCAGTAGTCTCCGGGGAGCTAATGAAAAACTGTTTTTT
TRBJ1-5 | TRBD1 | NA | TRBV4-1 | CASSLHRGNQPQHF | TGCGCCAGCAGCCTTCACAGGGGTAATCAGCCCCAGCATTTT
TRBJ2-1 | NA | once | TRBV6-5 | CASYDRFNNEQFF | TGTGCCAGTTACGACAGGTTCAACAATGAGCAGTTCTTC
TRBJ1-2 | TRBD1 | NA | TRBV16 | CASTTGDGYTF | TGTGCCAGCACCACAGGGGATGGCTACACCTTC
TRBJ1-1 | NA | NA | TRBV20-1 | CSASVSRGEAFF | TGCAGTGCTAGTGTCAGCCGGGGTGAAGCTTTCTTT
TRBJ2-7 | TRBD2 | once | TRBV25-1 | CASSPSGSLSYEQYF | TGTGCCAGCAGTCCCAGCGGGAGTCTTTCCTACGAGCAGTACTTC
TRBJ2-3 | TRBD1 | NA | TRBV2 | CASLSQGASDTQYF | TGTGCCAGCTTGAGCCAGGGGGCCTCAGATACGCAGTATTTT
TRBJ2-5 | NA | NA | TRBV9 | CASSVGVSSRGETQYF | TGTGCCAGCAGCGTAGGGGTCTCTTCGAGAGGTGAGACCCAGTACTTC